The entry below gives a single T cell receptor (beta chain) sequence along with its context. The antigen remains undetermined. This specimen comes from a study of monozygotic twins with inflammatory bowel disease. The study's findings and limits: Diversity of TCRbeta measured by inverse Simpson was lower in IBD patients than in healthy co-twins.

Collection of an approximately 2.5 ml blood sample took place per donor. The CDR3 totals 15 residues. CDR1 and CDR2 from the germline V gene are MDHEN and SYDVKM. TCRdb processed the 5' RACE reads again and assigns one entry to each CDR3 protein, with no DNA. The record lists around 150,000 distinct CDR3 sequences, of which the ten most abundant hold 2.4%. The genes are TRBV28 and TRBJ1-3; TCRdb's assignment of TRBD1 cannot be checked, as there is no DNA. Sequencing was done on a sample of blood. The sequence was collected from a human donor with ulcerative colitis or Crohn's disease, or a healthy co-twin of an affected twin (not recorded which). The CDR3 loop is CASSLFASGGNTIYF. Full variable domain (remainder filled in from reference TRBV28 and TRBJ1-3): DVKVTQSSRYLVKRTGEKVFLECVQDMDHENMFWYRQDPGLGLRLIYFSYDVKMKEKGDIPEGYSVSREKKERFSLILESASTNQTSMYLCASSLFASGGNTIYFGEGSWLTVV.